This T cell receptor (beta chain) appears in the sequencing data of a study of cytomegalovirus exposure and HLA in healthy donors. Study-wide findings and caveats: The study designated about 180 TCR beta chains cytomegalovirus-associated. Reports showed the classifier diagnosing cytomegalovirus status with high specificity and sensitivity. Rarity marked most TCR sequences, yet some public TCRs occurred in many donors.

The V segment lost 5 bases and the J segment 3 bases; nucleotides outside the gene matches: 6. This CDR3 contains 15 residues. Germline V lookup: CDR1 SEHNR, CDR2 FQNEAQ (reference sequence). The table came from immunoSEQ multiplex PCR; TCRdb's copy has only in-frame clones and leaves some out. The table shows nearly 80,000 clones, with over 85% occurring only once. Concerning this clone: Antigen unknown.

The sequencing input was PBMCs. The receptor was derived from a woman under 40 in good health and CMV-seronegative. This chain uses TRBV7-9 with TRBJ2-2; 7 bases fit TRBD1. The CDR3 nucleotides read TGTGCCAGCAGCAACCACAGGGGCGACACCGGGGAGCTGTTTTTT. Translating gives CASSNHRGDTGELFF.